This T cell receptor beta chain was recorded in a study of response to subunit inactivated influenza vaccine. Notes on the study in general: Authors proposed each seasonal influenza vaccination draws in few new T cells.

MiXCR was run by TCRdb on the RT-PCR reads, yielding one entry per CDR3 protein. The sample consists of 500,000 to 650,000 distinct CDR3 sequences, approximately 7.7% of them appearing once. CDR1 SEHNR and CDR2 FQNEAQ come from the germline V gene (reference sequence). The CDR3 covers 16 residues. V was trimmed by 4 bases and J by 7 bases, leaving 19 bases between them. There are many counts of this clonotype. Its matching antigen is unknown. Sequencing used PBMCs from blood, obtained roughly 24 months after vaccination. V usage is TRBV7-9 and J usage is TRBJ2-2, with unresolved D. The origin of this receptor is a man aged 45 to 70 who received an inactivated influenza vaccine. CDR3 sequence reads: CASSSPSLGRFGELFF. The CDR3 region has the DNA TGTGCCAGCAGCTCCCCCTCCCTAGGGCGTTTCGGGGAGCTGTTTTTT.